Below, one T cell receptor (beta chain) is given with its context. Using immunoSEQ multiplex PCR, the repertoire was profiled, and TCRdb retains in-frame clones only, with some absent. This sample has 180,000 or so clones; 75% to 90% occur once, and the top ten carry 2% to 2.5%. Per the germline V gene, CDR1 is MDHEN and CDR2 is SYDVKM. V lost 6 bases and J lost 6, with 13 bases in between. The CDR3 loop spans 13 amino acids. This specimen comes from a study of blood T cell repertoires in COVID-19. The chain links TRBV28 to TRBJ2-3; tentative D call: TRBD2 (5 bases). Sequencing was done on a sample of PBMCs or T cells enriched from blood (not recorded which). The TCR was taken from a woman between 35 and 50 years old with acute COVID-19. CDR3 nucleotides: TGTGCCAGCAGAAGGAGCACGGGGGATACGCAGTATTTT. Translation gives CASRRSTGDTQYF.